Listed below are T cell receptor beta chains from one sample, sequenced in a study of blood T cell repertoires in COVID-19. Assay used: immunoSEQ multiplex PCR; TCRdb lists only in-frame clones, some missing. The sample lists 200,000 to 250,000 clones, 65% to 85% occurring once. Sequenced: peripheral blood. The receptors shown here come from a woman aged 25 to 39 who had recovered from COVID-19. Each CDR3 is given with its conserved first and last residue. The D gene is left open where the match is weak. Some rows have no size entry. The others give once, few or many, or a class for an expanded clone.

CDR3,size,D,V,J
CASSQAGTTYEQYF,few,TRBD2,TRBV4-1,TRBJ2-7
CASSPYRGGETEAFF,NA,NA,TRBV18,TRBJ1-1
CASGLEWGESKNIQYF,NA,NA,TRBV12-5,TRBJ2-4
CASSTELAGDIYNEQFF,NA,TRBD2,TRBV19,TRBJ2-1
CAWSQVVVGTEAFF,once,NA,TRBV30,TRBJ1-1
CSVEEGRGTGELFF,NA,NA,TRBV29-1,TRBJ2-2
CASSPQGETQYF,few,TRBD1,TRBV7-2,TRBJ2-5
CASSPDREGTDTQYF,NA,TRBD2,TRBV27,TRBJ2-3
CASSPPGGGETQYF,NA,NA,TRBV18,TRBJ2-5
CASSQGTGKEKLFF,few,TRBD1,TRBV28,TRBJ1-4
CASSLGGDWSYEQYF,NA,NA,TRBV7-9,TRBJ2-7
CASTAGVTDTQYF,NA,NA,TRBV6-6,TRBJ2-3
CASTTDRGRSPLHF,NA,TRBD1,TRBV5-4,TRBJ1-6
CASKEAENIQYF,NA,NA,TRBV28,TRBJ2-4
CASRSRDREKEQFF,NA,TRBD1,TRBV5-4,TRBJ2-1
CASSLTGHEQYF,NA,TRBD1,TRBV12-3/TRBV12-4,TRBJ2-7
CASSEADMNTEAFF,once,NA,TRBV18,TRBJ1-1
CATSIEGGEQYF,NA,NA,TRBV15,TRBJ2-7
CASSMGQSYEQYF,NA,NA,TRBV19,TRBJ2-7
CASSSSGTSGSGELFF,NA,TRBD2,TRBV6-6,TRBJ2-2
CASSLSRGVEAFF,NA,NA,TRBV28,TRBJ1-1
CAVGRGDYGYTF,once,NA,TRBV6-5,TRBJ1-2
CASSIRFGRRARSAGQETQYF,NA,NA,TRBV21-1,TRBJ2-5
CASSEGTIQETQYF,NA,NA,TRBV6-1,TRBJ2-5
CAISERAGGVIGMKGPEAFF,NA,NA,TRBV10-3,TRBJ1-1
CASSYASGGGYEQYF,few,TRBD2,TRBV6-5,TRBJ2-7
CASSLVGSGNTGELFF,NA,NA,TRBV7-2,TRBJ2-2
CASSPGGQGGYESIQYF,NA,TRBD1,TRBV3-1/TRBV3-2,TRBJ2-4
CASAGTGSDEQFF,NA,TRBD1,TRBV5-1,TRBJ2-1
CASSRQAEKLFF,NA,NA,TRBV25-1,TRBJ1-4
CATAHRGGYEQYF,few,NA,TRBV24-1,TRBJ2-7
CASSHERARALNGYTF,NA,NA,TRBV5-1,TRBJ1-2
CASSFWSSYNEQFF,NA,NA,TRBV28,TRBJ2-1
CASSPAGGAENYGYTF,NA,NA,TRBV18,TRBJ1-2
CASRLTTGTVGEKLFF,NA,TRBD1,TRBV5-1,TRBJ1-4
CASSHGQTGTDTQYF,NA,NA,TRBV3-1/TRBV3-2,TRBJ2-3
CASSLLQGDTGELFF,NA,NA,TRBV7-9,TRBJ2-2
CASSSGTGSSAFF,NA,TRBD1,TRBV7-9,TRBJ1-1
CASSLSSGLGGELFF,NA,TRBD2,TRBV7-2,TRBJ2-2
CASRKPTSGSSEQYF,NA,TRBD2,TRBV28,TRBJ2-7
CASVVTGTGTYEQYF,NA,TRBD1,TRBV28,TRBJ2-7
CASSLGGRAKNIQYF,NA,TRBD2,TRBV27,TRBJ2-4
CASAYPGTGRNEQYF,NA,TRBD1,TRBV27,TRBJ2-7
CASLLRTSGSLSSYNEQFF,NA,TRBD2,TRBV10-2,TRBJ2-1
CASSMGRGYGYTF,few,NA,TRBV19,TRBJ1-2
CASRGLAGSYEQFF,NA,TRBD2,TRBV6-4,TRBJ2-1
CASKVGQGYEQYF,NA,NA,TRBV28,TRBJ2-7
CASSAGLAGGYSYNEQFF,NA,TRBD2,TRBV25-1,TRBJ2-1
CASSVGGEDRGNSPLHF,NA,TRBD1,TRBV9,TRBJ1-6
CASSPSQREYYEQYF,few,TRBD2,TRBV4-1,TRBJ2-7
CASSFGYATGNLYEQYF,NA,TRBD1,TRBV28,TRBJ2-7
CASRTAGAGELFF,NA,TRBD2,TRBV6-6,TRBJ2-2
CASRRTSGSVSPETQYF,NA,TRBD2,TRBV27,TRBJ2-5
CASSEGQGSPDTQYF,NA,TRBD1,TRBV5-6,TRBJ2-3
CASSLGTSGREGQFF,NA,TRBD2,TRBV5-1,TRBJ2-1
CASSFWGDRVRGYTF,NA,TRBD1,TRBV28,TRBJ1-2
CASSNGTSGRANEQFF,NA,TRBD2,TRBV5-7,TRBJ2-1
CASSHERSEHTF,NA,NA,TRBV11-2,TRBJ1-2
CAWSGGRGDYGYTF,once,NA,TRBV30,TRBJ1-2